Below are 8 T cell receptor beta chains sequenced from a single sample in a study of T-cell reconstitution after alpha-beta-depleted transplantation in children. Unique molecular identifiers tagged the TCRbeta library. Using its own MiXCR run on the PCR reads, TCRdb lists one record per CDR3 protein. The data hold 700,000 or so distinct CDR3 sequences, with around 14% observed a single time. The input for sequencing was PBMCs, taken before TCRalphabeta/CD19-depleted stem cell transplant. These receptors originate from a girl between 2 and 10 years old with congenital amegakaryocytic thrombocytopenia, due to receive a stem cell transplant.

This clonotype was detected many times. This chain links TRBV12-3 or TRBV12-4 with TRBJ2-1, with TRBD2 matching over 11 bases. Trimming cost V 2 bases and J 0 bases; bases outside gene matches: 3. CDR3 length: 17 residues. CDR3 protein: CASSLLAGGGSYNEQFF. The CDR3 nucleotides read TGTGCCAGCAGTTTATTAGCGGGAGGGGGCTCCTACAATGAGCAGTTCTTC.

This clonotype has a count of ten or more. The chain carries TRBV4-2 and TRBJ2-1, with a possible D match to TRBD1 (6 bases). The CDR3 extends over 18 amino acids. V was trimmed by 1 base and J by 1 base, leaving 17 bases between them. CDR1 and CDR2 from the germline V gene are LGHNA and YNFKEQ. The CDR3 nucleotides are TGTGCCAGCAGCCAAGTTACTGGGTCAAGGGGGTCCTACAATGAGCAGTTCTTC. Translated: CASSQVTGSRGSYNEQFF.

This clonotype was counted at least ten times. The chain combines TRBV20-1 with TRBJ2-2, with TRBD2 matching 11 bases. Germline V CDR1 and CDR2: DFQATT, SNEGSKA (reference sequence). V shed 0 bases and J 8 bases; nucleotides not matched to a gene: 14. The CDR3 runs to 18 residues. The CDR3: CSARDHKTSGVNGGELFF. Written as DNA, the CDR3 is TGCAGTGCTAGAGACCACAAGACTAGCGGGGTTAACGGTGGGGAGCTGTTTTTT.

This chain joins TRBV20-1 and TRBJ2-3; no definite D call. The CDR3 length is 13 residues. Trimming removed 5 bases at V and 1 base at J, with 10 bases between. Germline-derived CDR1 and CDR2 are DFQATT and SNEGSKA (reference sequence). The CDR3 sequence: CSAQSDRTDTQYF. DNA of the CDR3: TGCAGTGCTCAGTCGGATCGCACAGATACGCAGTATTTT.

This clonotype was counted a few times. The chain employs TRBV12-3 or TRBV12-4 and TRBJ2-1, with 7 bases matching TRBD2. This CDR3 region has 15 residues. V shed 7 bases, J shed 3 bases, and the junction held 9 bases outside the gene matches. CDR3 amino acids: CASNIAGSSYNEQFF. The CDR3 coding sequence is TGTGCCAGCAATATAGCGGGCAGTAGCTACAATGAGCAGTTCTTC.

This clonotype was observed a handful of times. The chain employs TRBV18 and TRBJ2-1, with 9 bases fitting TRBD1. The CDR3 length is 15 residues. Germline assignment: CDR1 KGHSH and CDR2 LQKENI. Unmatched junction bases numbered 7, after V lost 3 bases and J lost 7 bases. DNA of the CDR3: TGTGCCAGCTCACCGACAGGGGGTGCGGAAAATGAGCAGTTCTTC. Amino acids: CASSPTGGAENEQFF.

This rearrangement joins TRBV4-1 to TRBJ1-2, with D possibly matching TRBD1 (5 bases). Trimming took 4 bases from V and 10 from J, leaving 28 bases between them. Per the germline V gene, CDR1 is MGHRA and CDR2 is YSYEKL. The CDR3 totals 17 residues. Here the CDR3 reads CASSPRGEQGNRRAYTF. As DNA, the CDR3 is TGCGCCAGCAGCCCCAGAGGGGAGCAGGGAAATAGGAGGGCCTACACCTTC.

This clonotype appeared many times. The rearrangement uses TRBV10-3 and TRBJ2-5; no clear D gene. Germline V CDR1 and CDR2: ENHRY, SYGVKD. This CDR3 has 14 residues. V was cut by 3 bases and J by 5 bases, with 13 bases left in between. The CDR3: CAISDRDYVETQYF. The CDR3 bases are TGTGCCATCAGTGATAGGGATTATGTTGAGACCCAGTACTTC.